The clone carrying this T cell receptor beta chain was seen only a few times. This entry comes from a study of cytomegalovirus exposure and HLA in healthy donors. 60 Vbeta and 13 Jbeta primers were used in PCR. Method: immunoSEQ multiplex PCR; TCRdb's copy keeps in-frame clones and lacks some. The sample lists fewer than 200,000 clones, about four fifths occurring once. This CDR3 comprises 14 residues. Germline V CDR1 and CDR2: GTSNPN, SVGIG (reference sequence). V was pared by 5 bases and J by 8 bases, with 19 bases between. The V and J genes are TRBV30 and TRBJ2-1; D possibly corresponds to TRBD2 (5 bases). The clonotype originates from a female donor in good health and CMV-seronegative. The material sequenced was PBMCs. This chain's CDR3 is CAWRSMRGSHEQFF. In DNA, the CDR3 is TGTGCCTGGCGCTCTATGCGCGGGTCCCATGAGCAGTTCTTC. Filled out from reference TRBV30 and TRBJ2-1, the complete variable domain reads SQTIHQWPATLVQPVGSPLSLECTVEGTSNPNLYWYRQAAGRGLQLLFYSVGIGQISSEVPQNLSASRPQDRQFILSSKKLLLSDSGFYLCAWRSMRGSHEQFFGPGTRLTVL.